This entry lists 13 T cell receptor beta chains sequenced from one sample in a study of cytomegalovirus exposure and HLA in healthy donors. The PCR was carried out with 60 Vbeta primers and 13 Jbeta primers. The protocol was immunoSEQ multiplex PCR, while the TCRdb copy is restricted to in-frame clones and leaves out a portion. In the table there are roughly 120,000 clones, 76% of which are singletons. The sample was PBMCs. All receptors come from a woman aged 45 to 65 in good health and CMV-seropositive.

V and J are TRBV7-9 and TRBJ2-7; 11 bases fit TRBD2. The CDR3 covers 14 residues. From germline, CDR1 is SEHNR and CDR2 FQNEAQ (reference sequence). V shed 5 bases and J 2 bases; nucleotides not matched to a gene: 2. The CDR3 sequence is CASSRGLAAYEQYF. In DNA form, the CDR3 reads TGTGCCAGCAGCAGGGGACTAGCGGCCTACGAGCAGTACTTC. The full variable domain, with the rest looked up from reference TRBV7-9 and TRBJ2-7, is DTGVSQNPRHKITKRGQNVTFRCDPISEHNRLYWYRQTLGQGPEFLTYFQNEAQLEKSRLLSDRFSAERPKGSFSTLEIQRTEQGDSAMYLCASSRGLAAYEQYFGPGTRLTVT.

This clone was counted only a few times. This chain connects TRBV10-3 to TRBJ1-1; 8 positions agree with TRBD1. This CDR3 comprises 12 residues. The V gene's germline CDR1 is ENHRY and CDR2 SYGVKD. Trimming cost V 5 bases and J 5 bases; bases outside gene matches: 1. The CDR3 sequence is CAISTGGTEAFF. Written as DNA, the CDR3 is TGTGCCATCAGTACAGGGGGGACTGAAGCTTTCTTT.

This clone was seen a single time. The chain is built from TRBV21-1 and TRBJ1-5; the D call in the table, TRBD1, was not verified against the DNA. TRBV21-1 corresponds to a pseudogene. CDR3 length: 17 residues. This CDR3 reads CASSLFGSQGSNQPQHF. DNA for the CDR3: TGTGCCAGCAGCCTCTTCGGATCACAGGGAAGCAATCAGCCCCAGCATTTT.

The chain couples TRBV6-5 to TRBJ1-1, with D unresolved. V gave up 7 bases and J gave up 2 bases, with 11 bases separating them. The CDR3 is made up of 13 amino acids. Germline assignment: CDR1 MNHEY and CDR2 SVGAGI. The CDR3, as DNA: TGTGCCAGCACTCCTCCAGGCAACACTGAAGCTTTCTTT. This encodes CASTPPGNTEAFF.

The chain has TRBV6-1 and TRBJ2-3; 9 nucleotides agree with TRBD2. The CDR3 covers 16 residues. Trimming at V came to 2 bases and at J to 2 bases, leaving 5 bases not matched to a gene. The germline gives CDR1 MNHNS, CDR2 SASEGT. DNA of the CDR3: TGTGCCAGCAGTGAACCCCTAGCGGGAATCACAGATACGCAGTATTTT. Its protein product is CASSEPLAGITDTQYF.

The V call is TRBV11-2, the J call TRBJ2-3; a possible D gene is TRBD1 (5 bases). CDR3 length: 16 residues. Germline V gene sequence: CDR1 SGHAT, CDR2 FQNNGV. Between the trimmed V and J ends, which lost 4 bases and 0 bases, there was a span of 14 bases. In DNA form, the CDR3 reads TGTGCCAGCAGCTCCGACAGCACACATAGCACAGATACGCAGTATTTT. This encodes CASSSDSTHSTDTQYF.

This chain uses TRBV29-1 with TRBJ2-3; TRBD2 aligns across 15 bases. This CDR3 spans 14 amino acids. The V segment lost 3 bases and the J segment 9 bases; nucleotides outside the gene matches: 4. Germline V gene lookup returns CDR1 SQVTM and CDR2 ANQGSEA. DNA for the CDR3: TGCAGCGTTGACGGGACTAGCGGGGGGAACACGCAGTATTTT. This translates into CSVDGTSGGNTQYF.

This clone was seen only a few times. The CDR3 DNA sequence: TGTGCCAGCAGCTCCCGAGCGGGGGCAACCTCTGGGGCCAACGTCCTGACTTTC. Its protein is CASSSRAGATSGANVLTF. V usage is TRBV5-4 and J usage is TRBJ2-6; 8 bases are shared with TRBD2. The V gene end was trimmed by 3 bases and the J gene end by 0 bases; junction bases not matched to a gene: 8. Germline V gene data show CDR1 as SGHNT and CDR2 as YYREEE (reference sequence). CDR3 size: 18 residues.

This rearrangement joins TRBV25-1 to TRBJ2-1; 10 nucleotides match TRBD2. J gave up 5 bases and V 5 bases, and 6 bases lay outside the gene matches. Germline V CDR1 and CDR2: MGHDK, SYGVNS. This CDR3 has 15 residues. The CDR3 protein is CASSPLAGANNEQFF. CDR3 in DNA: TGTGCCAGCAGTCCGCTAGCGGGAGCCAACAATGAGCAGTTCTTC.

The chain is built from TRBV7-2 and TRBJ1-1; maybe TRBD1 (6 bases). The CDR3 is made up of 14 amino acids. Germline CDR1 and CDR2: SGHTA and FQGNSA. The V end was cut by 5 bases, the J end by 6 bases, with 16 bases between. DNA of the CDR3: TGTGCCAGCAGCCTTAGGGGGTCACTTCCTGAAGCTTTCTTT. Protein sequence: CASSLRGSLPEAFF.

The CDR3 DNA is TGCGCCGCAGCGCGGGGTTATGAGCAGTTCTTC. Its protein product is CAAARGYEQFF. The genes are TRBV23-1 and TRBJ2-1, with D perhaps TRBD2 (6 bases). TRBV23-1 is noted as an ORF with a role that remains uncertain. CDR3 length: 11 amino acids. Between the trimmed V and J ends, which lost 11 bases and 8 bases, there was a span of 13 bases.

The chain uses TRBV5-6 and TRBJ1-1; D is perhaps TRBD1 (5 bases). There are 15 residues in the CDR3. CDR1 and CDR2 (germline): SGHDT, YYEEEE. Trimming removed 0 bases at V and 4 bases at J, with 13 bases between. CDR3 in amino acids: CASSLGGGAATEAFF. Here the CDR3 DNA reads TGTGCCAGCAGCTTGGGAGGAGGGGCGGCCACTGAAGCTTTCTTT.

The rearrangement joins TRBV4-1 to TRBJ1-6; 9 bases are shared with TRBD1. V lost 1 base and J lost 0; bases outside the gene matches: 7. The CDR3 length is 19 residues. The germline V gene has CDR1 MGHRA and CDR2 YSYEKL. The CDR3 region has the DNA TGCGCCAGCAGCCAAGCCGGGACAGGGAGAGGCTCCTATAATTCACCCCTCCACTTT. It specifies CASSQAGTGRGSYNSPLHF.